This T cell receptor (beta chain) stems from a study of blood T cell repertoires in COVID-19. As for the study in general: Some COVID-19 samples were acute and others convalescent; all came from the United States, Italy and Spain.

J was trimmed by 8 bases and V by 0 bases; bases with no gene match: 6. The germline gives CDR1 ENHRY, CDR2 SYGVKD. The CDR3 covers 14 residues. Donors were grouped by their self-reported clinical history. Recovered status in Cohort 3 required two negative PCRs, clearance, or symptom resolution. Source study methods: Reference gene primer amplification gave nucleated cell count estimates. The method was immunoSEQ multiplex PCR; TCRdb's version includes in-frame clones alone and lacks a portion of them. For V, J and clone size, that table is used; D and trimming come from the DNA. The repertoire holds fewer than 500,000 clones, with roughly 87% as singletons.

The chain employs TRBV10-3 and TRBJ1-2, with 7 nucleotides matching TRBD1. The sample consisted of PBMCs or T cells enriched from blood (not recorded which). This sequence was found in a woman aged 18-29 years who had recovered from COVID-19. CDR3 sequence: CAISESGQAGGYTF. CDR3 in DNA: TGTGCCATCAGTGAGTCCGGACAGGCTGGGGGCTACACCTTC.